This T cell receptor beta chain comes out of a study of blood T cell repertoires in COVID-19. In the study overall: The United States, Italy and Spain supplied acute and convalescent COVID-19 samples. In each case, the material was cDNA or gDNA derived from T cells, B-cell-depleted T cells, or PBMCs.

The CDR3 is made up of 17 amino acids. The V segment lost 4 bases and the J segment 4 bases; nucleotides outside the gene matches: 14. The germline gives CDR1 MGHRA, CDR2 YSYEKL. This table comes from immunoSEQ multiplex PCR, and its TCRdb copy is limited to in-frame clones, with some not included. The repertoire holds some 250,000 clones, with roughly 79% as singletons. The material sequenced was peripheral blood. The sequence came from a woman aged 80 or older with COVID-19, enrolled during active disease. V gene TRBV4-1 combines with J gene TRBJ2-3; 7 bases line up with TRBD1. CDR3 residues: CASSPTGAGGRSDTQYF. CDR3 sequence (DNA): TGCGCCAGCAGCCCCACCGGGGCAGGGGGAAGATCAGATACGCAGTATTTT.